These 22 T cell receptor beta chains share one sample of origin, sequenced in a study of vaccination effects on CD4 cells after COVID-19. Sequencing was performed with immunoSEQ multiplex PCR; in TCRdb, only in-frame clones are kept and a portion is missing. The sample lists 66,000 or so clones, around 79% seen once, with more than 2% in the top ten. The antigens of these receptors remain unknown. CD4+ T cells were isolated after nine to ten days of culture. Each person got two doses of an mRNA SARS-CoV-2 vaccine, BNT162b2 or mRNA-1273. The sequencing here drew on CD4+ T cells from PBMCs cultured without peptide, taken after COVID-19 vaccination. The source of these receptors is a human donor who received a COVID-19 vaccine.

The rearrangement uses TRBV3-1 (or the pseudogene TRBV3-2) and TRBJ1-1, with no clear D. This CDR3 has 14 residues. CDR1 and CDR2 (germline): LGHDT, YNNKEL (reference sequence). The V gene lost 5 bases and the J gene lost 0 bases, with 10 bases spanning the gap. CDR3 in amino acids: CASSSQTLNTEAFF. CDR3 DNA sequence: TGTGCCAGCAGCTCTCAGACACTGAACACTGAAGCTTTCTTT.

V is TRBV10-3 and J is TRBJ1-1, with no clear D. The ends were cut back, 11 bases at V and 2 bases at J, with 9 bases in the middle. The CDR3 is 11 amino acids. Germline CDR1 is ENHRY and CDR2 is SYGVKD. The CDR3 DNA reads TGTGCCGCCCGGGAAAACACTGAAGCTTTCTTT. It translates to CAARENTEAFF.

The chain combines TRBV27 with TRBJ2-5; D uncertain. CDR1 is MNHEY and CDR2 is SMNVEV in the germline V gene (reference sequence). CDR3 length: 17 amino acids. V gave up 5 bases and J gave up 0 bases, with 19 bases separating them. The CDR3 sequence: CASSPLRAKMYQETQYF. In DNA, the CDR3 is TGTGCCAGCAGTCCCCTCCGGGCGAAAATGTACCAAGAGACCCAGTACTTC.

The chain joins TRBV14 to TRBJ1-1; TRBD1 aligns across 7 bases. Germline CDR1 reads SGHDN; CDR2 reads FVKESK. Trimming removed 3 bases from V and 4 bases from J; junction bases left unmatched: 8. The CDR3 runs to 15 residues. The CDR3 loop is CASSQLEGALTEAFF. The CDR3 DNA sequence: TGTGCCAGCAGCCAGCTTGAGGGGGCCCTCACTGAAGCTTTCTTT.

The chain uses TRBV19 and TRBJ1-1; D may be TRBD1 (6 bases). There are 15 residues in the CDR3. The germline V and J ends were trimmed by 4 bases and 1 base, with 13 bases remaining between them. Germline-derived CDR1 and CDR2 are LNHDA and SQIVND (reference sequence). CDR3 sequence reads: CASSRPGTQNTEAFF. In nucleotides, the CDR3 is TGTGCCAGTAGTAGACCTGGGACACAGAACACTGAAGCTTTCTTT. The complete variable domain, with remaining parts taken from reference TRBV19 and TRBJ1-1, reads DGGITQSPKYLFRKEGQNVTLSCEQNLNHDAMYWYRQDPGQGLRLIYYSQIVNDFQKGDIAEGYSVSREKKESFPLTVTSAQKNPTAFYLCASSRPGTQNTEAFFGQGTRLTVV.

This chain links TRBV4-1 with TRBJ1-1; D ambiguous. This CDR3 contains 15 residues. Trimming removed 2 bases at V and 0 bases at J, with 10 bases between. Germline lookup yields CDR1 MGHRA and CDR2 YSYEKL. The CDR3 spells CASSQTETMNTEAFF. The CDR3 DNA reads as TGCGCCAGCAGCCAAACAGAAACAATGAACACTGAAGCTTTCTTT.

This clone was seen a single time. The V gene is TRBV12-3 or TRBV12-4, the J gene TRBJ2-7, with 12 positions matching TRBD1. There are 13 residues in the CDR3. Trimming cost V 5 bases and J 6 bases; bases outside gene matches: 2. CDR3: CASSGTGGGEQYV. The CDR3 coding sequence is TGTGCCAGCAGTGGGACAGGGGGCGGCGAGCAGTACGTC.

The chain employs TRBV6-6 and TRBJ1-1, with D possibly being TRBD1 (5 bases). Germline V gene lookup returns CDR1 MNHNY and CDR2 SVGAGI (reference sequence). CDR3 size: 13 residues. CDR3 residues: CVTFWDPSNEAFF. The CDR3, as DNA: TGTGTCACATTTTGGGACCCCAGTAATGAAGCTTTCTTT.

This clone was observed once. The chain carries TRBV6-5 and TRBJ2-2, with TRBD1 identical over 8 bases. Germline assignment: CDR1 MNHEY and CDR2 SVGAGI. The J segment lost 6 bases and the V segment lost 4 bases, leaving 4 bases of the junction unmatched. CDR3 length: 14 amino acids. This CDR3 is CASSSDRVAGELFF. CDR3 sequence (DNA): TGTGCCAGCAGTTCGGACAGGGTGGCCGGGGAGCTGTTTTTT.

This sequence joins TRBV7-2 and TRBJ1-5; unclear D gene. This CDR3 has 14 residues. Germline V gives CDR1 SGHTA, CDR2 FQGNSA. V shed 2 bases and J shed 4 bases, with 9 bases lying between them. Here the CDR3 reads CASSLSQLNQPQHF. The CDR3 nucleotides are TGTGCCAGCAGCTTATCGCAGCTTAATCAGCCCCAGCATTTT. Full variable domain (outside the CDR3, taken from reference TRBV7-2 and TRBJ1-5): GAGVSQSPSNKVTEKGKDVELRCDPISGHTALYWYRQSLGQGLEFLIYFQGNSAPDKSGLPSDRFSAERTGGSVSTLTIQRTQQEDSAVYLCASSLSQLNQPQHFGDGTRLSIL.

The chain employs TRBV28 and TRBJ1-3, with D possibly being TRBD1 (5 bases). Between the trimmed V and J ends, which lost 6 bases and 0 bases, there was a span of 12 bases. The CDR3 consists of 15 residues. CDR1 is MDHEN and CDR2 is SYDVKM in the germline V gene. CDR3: CASRSGTLSGNTIYF. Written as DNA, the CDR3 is TGTGCCAGCAGATCCGGGACCCTCTCTGGAAACACCATATATTTT.

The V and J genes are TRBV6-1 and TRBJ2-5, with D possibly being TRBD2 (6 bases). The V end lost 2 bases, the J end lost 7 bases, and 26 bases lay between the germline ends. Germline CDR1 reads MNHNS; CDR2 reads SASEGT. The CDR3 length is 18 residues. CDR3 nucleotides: TGTGCCAGCAGTGAAATCAGCTTGCGGGACCAGCTGAGGGGGACCCAGTACTTC. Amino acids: CASSEISLRDQLRGTQYF.

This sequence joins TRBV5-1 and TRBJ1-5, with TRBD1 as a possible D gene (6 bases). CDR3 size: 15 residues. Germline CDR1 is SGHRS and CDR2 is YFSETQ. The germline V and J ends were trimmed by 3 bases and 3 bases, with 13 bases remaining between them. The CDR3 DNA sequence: TGCGCCAGCAGCTATGGGGGGGCCTCCAATCAGCCCCAGCATTTT. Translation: CASSYGGASNQPQHF.

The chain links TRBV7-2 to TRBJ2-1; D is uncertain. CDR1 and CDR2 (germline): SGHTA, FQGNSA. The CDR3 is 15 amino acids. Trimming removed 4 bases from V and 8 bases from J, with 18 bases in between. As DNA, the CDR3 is TGTGCCAGCAGCTACCGGACGCCGCCCAACCATGAGCAGTTCTTC. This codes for CASSYRTPPNHEQFF.

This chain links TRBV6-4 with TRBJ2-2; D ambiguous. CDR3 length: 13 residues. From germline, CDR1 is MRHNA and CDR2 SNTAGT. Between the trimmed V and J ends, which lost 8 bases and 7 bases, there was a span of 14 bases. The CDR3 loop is CASGVPGGGELFF. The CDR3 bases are TGTGCCAGCGGTGTGCCGGGCGGCGGGGAGCTGTTTTTT.

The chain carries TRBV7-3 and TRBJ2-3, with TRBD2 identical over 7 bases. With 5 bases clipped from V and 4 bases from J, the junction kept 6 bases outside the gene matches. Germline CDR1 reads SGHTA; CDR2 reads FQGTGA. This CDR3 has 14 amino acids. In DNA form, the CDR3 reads TGTGCCAGCAGCAGAGGACTAGGGCCAGATACGCAGTATTTT. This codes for CASSRGLGPDTQYF.

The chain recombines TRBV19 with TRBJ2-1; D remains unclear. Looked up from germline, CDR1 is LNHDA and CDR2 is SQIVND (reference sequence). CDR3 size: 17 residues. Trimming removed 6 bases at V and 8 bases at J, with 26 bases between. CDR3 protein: CASSHLPRRTAWDEQFF. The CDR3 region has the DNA TGTGCCAGTAGCCACCTCCCCCGGCGGACGGCGTGGGATGAGCAGTTCTTC.

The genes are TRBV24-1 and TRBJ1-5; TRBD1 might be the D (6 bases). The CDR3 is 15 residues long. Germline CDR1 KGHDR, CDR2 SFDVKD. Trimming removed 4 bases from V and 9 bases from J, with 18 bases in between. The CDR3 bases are TGTGCCACCAGTGACCAAAAACAGGGAGGTATGCCCCAGCATTTT. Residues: CATSDQKQGGMPQHF.

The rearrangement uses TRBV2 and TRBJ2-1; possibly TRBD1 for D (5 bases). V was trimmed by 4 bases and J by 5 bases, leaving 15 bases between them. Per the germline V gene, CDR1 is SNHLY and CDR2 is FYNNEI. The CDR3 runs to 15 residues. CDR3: CASSGRANPNNEQFF. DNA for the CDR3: TGTGCCAGCAGTGGCAGGGCTAACCCGAACAATGAGCAGTTCTTC.

CDR3 nucleotide sequence: TGCGCCAGCAGCCAAGATCGAAGGGGTGGAACCGGGGAGCTGTTTTTT. It yields the protein CASSQDRRGGTGELFF. The gene calls are TRBV4-3 and TRBJ2-2, with D possibly being TRBD1 (5 bases). The CDR3 length is 16 residues. Germline lookup yields CDR1 LGHNA and CDR2 YSLEER. Trimming removed 0 bases from V and 5 bases from J, with 13 bases in between.

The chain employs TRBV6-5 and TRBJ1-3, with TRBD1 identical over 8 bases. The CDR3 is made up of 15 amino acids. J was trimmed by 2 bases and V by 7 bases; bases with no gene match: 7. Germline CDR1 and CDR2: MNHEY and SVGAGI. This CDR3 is CASTPTGDTGNTIYF. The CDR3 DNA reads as TGTGCCAGCACCCCGACAGGGGATACTGGAAACACCATATATTTT.

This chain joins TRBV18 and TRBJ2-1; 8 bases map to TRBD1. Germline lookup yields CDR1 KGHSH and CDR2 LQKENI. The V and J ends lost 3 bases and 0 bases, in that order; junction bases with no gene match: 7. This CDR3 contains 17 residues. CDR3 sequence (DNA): TGTGCCAGCTCACCGTCGTGGGACAGGTACTCCTACAATGAGCAGTTCTTC. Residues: CASSPSWDRYSYNEQFF.